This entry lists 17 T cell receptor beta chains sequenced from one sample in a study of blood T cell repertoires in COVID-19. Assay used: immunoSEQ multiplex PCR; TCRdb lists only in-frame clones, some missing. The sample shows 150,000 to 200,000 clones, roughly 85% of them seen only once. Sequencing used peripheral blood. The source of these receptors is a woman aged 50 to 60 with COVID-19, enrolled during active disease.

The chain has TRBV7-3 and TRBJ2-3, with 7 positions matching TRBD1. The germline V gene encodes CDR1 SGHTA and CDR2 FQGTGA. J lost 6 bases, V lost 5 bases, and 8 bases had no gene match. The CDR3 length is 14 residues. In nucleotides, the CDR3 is TGTGCCAGCAGCCTGGCGACAGGGTCCGATACGCAGTATTTT. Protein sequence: CASSLATGSDTQYF.

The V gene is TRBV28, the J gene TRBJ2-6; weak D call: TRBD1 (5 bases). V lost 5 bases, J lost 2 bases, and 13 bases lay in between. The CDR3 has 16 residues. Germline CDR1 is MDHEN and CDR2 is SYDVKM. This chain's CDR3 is CASSIYRPPGANVLTF. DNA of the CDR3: TGTGCCAGCAGTATCTACAGGCCACCTGGGGCCAACGTCCTGACTTTC.

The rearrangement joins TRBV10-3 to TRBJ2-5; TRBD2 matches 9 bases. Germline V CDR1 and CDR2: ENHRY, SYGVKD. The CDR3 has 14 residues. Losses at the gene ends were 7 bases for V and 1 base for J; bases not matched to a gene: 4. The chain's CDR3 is CAIKGSGGQETQYF. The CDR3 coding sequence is TGTGCCATCAAAGGTAGCGGGGGCCAAGAGACCCAGTACTTC.

CDR3 sequence reads: CASSQGGQNYEQYF. The CDR3 DNA sequence: TGTGCCAGCAGCCAAGGGGGACAGAACTACGAGCAGTACTTC. This chain joins TRBV3-1 (or the pseudogene TRBV3-2) and TRBJ2-7; TRBD1 matches 7 bases. The CDR3 spans 14 residues. V trimming: 1 base; J trimming: 3 bases; junction bases outside the gene matches: 3. Germline V gene sequence: CDR1 LGHDT, CDR2 YNNKEL (reference sequence).

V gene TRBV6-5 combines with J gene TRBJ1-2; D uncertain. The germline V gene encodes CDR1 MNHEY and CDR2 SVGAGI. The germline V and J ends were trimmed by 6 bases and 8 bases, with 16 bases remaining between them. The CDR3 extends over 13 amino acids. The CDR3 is CASRTRGSLGYTF. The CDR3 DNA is TGTGCCAGCAGGACCCGAGGGTCACTCGGCTACACCTTC.

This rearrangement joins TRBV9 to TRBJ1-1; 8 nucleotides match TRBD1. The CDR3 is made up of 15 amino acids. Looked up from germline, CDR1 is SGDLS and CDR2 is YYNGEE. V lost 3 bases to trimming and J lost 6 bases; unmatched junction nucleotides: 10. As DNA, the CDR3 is TGTGCCAGCAGCGCAAAGCAGGGGGCGATGGCTGAAGCTTTCTTT. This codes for CASSAKQGAMAEAFF. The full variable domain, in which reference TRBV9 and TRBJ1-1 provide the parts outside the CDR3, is DSGVTQTPKHLITATGQRVTLRCSPRSGDLSVYWYQQSLDQGLQFLIQYYNGEERAKGNILERFSAQQFPDLHSELNLSSLELGDSALYFCASSAKQGAMAEAFFGQGTRLTVV.

CDR3 nucleotide sequence: TGTGCCAGCAGCCCACGGACCGGAGGACGGAACACTGAAGCTTTCTTT. It encodes CASSPRTGGRNTEAFF. The chain joins TRBV7-6 to TRBJ1-1; D remains unclear. Between the trimmed V and J ends, which lost 5 bases and 1 base, there was a span of 17 bases. The germline gives CDR1 SGHVS, CDR2 FNYEAQ. The CDR3 extends over 16 amino acids.

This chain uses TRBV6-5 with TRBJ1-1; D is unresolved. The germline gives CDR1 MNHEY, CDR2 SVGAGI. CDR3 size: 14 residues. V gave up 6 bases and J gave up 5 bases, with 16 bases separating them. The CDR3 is CASRRRAAGTEAFF. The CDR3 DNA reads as TGTGCCAGCAGACGACGTGCGGCTGGGACTGAAGCTTTCTTT.

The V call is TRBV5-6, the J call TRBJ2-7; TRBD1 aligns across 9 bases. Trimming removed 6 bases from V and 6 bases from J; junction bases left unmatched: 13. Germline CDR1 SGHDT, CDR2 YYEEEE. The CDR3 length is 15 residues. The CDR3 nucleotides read TGTGCCAGCACCCAATGGGACAGGGACAAGGGCGAGCAGTACTTC. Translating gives CASTQWDRDKGEQYF.

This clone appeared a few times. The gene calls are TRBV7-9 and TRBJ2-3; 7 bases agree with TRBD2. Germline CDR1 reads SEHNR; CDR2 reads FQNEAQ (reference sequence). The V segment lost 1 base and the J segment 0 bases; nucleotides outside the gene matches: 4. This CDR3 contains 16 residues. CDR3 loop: CASSLEVGGSTDTQYF. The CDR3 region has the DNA TGTGCCAGCAGCTTAGAGGTGGGGGGGAGCACAGATACGCAGTATTTT.

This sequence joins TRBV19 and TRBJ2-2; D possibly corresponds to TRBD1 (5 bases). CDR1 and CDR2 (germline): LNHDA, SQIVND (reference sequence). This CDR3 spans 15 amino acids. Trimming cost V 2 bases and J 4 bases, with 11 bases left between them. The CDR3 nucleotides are TGTGCCAGTAGTATACCCCGCAGGGTCACCGGGGAGCTGTTTTTT. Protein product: CASSIPRRVTGELFF.

CDR3 DNA: TGTGCTAGTGGTTTAGGGAGCGAGCAGTACTTC. Its translation: CASGLGSEQYF. The chain couples TRBV12-5 to TRBJ2-7, with D maybe TRBD2 (5 bases). Germline-derived CDR1 and CDR2 are LGHNT and FRNRAP. Trimming removed 3 bases from V and 6 bases from J, with 6 bases in between. This CDR3 region has 11 residues.

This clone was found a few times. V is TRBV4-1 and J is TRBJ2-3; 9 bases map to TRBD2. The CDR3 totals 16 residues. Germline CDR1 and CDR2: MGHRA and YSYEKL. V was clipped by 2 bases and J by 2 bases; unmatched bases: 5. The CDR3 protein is CASSQFGGGATDTQYF. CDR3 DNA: TGCGCCAGCAGCCAATTTGGCGGGGGGGCCACAGATACGCAGTATTTT.

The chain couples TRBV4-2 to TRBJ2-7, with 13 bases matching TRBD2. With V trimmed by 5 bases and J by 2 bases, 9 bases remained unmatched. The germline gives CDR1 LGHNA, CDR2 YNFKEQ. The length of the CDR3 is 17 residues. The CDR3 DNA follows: TGTGCCAGCAGCGATATACTAGCGGGGGGGGGAACCTACGAGCAGTACTTC. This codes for CASSDILAGGGTYEQYF.

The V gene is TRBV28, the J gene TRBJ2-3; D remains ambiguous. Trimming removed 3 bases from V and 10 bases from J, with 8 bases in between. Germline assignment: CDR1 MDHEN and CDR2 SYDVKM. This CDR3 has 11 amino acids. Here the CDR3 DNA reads TGTGCCAGCAGTTTCACGGGTGCGCAGTATTTT. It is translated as CASSFTGAQYF. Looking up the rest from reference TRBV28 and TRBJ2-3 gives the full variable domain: DVKVTQSSRYLVKRTGEKVFLECVQDMDHENMFWYRQDPGLGLRLIYFSYDVKMKEKGDIPEGYSVSREKKERFSLILESASTNQTSMYLCASSFTGAQYFGPGTRLTVL.

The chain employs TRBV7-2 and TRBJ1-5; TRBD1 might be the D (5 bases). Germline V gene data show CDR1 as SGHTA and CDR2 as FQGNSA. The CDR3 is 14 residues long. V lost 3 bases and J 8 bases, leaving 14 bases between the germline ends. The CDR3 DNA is TGTGCCAGCAGCTTCGGACAACTGTTTGAGCCCCAGCATTTT. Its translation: CASSFGQLFEPQHF.

Written as DNA, the CDR3 is TGCAGCGTAGGACAGGGGGCGCAGACTGAAGCTTTCTTT. This codes for CSVGQGAQTEAFF. The V call is TRBV29-1, the J call TRBJ1-1; 11 bases map to TRBD1. V lost 6 bases, J lost 5 bases, and 5 bases stayed unmatched. The CDR3 length is 13 residues. The germline V gene has CDR1 SQVTM and CDR2 ANQGSEA.